These 17 T cell receptor beta chains originate from one sample sequenced in a study of shared clonotypes between healthy human individuals. In the naive CD8 group, cells lacked CD45RO and were positively selected for CCR7, so terminally differentiated effector memory CD45RA+ cells were left out. The repertoire was sequenced with immunoSEQ multiplex PCR; TCRdb's copy has only in-frame clones and lacks some. The repertoire consists of around 560,000 clones, with approximately 95% occurring once and the leading ten covering approximately 0.11%. Sequencing input: naive CD8+ T cells sorted from blood. These receptors originate from a young woman in good health.

The chain employs TRBV28 and TRBJ2-3, with D possibly matching TRBD2 (6 bases). Germline V lookup: CDR1 MDHEN, CDR2 SYDVKM. The CDR3 length is 14 residues. V gave up 5 bases and J gave up 3 bases, with 12 bases separating them. DNA of the CDR3: TGTGCCAGCAGTCGACTAGATGGGACAGATACGCAGTATTTT. This gives the protein CASSRLDGTDTQYF.

This sequence joins TRBV19 and TRBJ2-7; possible D gene TRBD2, 5 bases. The germline V gene has CDR1 LNHDA and CDR2 SQIVND (reference sequence). The CDR3 is 14 amino acids. Trimming shortened V by 0 bases and J by 5 bases, and 11 bases separated the two germline ends. The CDR3 sequence: CASSIDRGQDEQYF. CDR3 nucleotides: TGTGCCAGTAGTATAGATCGAGGGCAGGACGAGCAGTACTTC.

This clone was counted a single time. The J gene is TRBJ2-3, the V gene TRBV27; D not resolved. The CDR3 totals 15 residues. The ends were cut back, 0 bases at V and 2 bases at J, with 9 bases in the middle. Germline assignment: CDR1 MNHEY and CDR2 SMNVEV (reference sequence). CDR3 residues: CASSLSDGFTDTQYF. CDR3 bases: TGTGCCAGCAGTTTATCCGACGGATTCACAGATACGCAGTATTTT.

This chain connects TRBV4-1 to TRBJ1-5; 8 bases align to TRBD1. V lost 1 base, J lost 4 bases, and 6 bases stayed unmatched. This CDR3 is 16 amino acids long. The germline gives CDR1 MGHRA, CDR2 YSYEKL. Here the CDR3 reads CASSQGPRQGNQPQHF. DNA for the CDR3: TGCGCCAGCAGCCAAGGGCCGAGACAGGGGAATCAGCCCCAGCATTTT.

The V call is TRBV25-1, the J call TRBJ1-2; TRBD1 matches 8 bases. V lost 2 bases, J lost 2 bases, and 7 bases stayed unmatched. The length of the CDR3 is 16 residues. Per germline, CDR1 MGHDK and CDR2 SYGVNS. In DNA form, the CDR3 reads TGTGCCAGCAGTGAACTCGGGACAGGAGCCAACTATGGCTACACCTTC. Translating it yields CASSELGTGANYGYTF.

This chain uses TRBV29-1 with TRBJ2-7, with a weak D call TRBD1 (5 bases). CDR1 is SQVTM and CDR2 is ANQGSEA in the germline V gene. Trimming removed 5 bases at V and 3 bases at J, with 14 bases between. The CDR3 covers 13 residues. The CDR3 reads CSVRQGNGYEQYF. The CDR3 DNA follows: TGCAGCGTTCGGCAGGGAAATGGCTACGAGCAGTACTTC.

This rearrangement joins TRBV28 to TRBJ2-7; 7 bases are shared with TRBD2. The V gene's germline CDR1 is MDHEN and CDR2 SYDVKM. V lost 3 bases, J lost 4 bases, and 15 bases stayed unmatched. The CDR3 runs 17 residues. The CDR3 sequence: CASSFPPAGVWQYEQYF. The CDR3 coding sequence is TGTGCCAGCAGTTTCCCCCCGGCGGGAGTGTGGCAATACGAGCAGTACTTC.

The sample holds one count of this clone. The V gene is TRBV7-6, the J gene TRBJ2-2, with TRBD2 matching 7 bases. Germline trimming cut 4 bases from V and 6 bases from J; bases unmatched to any gene: 2. The CDR3 is 13 residues long. Germline CDR1 reads SGHVS; CDR2 reads FNYEAQ. The CDR3: CASSYAGAGELFF. The CDR3 DNA reads as TGTGCCAGCAGCTACGCGGGGGCCGGGGAGCTGTTTTTT. The entire variable domain, with the rest obtained from reference TRBV7-6 and TRBJ2-2, is as follows: GAGVSQSPRYKVTKRGQDVALRCDPISGHVSLYWYRQALGQGPEFLTYFNYEAQQDKSGLPNDRFSAERPEGSISTLTIQRTEQRDSAMYRCASSYAGAGELFFGEGSRLTVL.

This clone has just a few counts. The rearrangement links TRBV5-4 to TRBJ2-7; D unclear. V lost 1 base, J lost 3 bases, and 8 bases lay in between. In germline, CDR1 is SGHNT, CDR2 YYREEE (reference sequence). This CDR3 has 13 amino acids. The CDR3 DNA reads as TGTGCCAGCAGCTTGTACGACGGCTACGAGCAGTACTTC. Protein sequence: CASSLYDGYEQYF.

The chain employs TRBV21-1 and TRBJ2-1; TRBD2, as called in the table, went unchecked against the DNA. TRBV21-1 is a pseudogene segment. The CDR3 loop spans 17 amino acids. The CDR3 sequence: CASSPEASGGQDGEQFF. The DNA of the CDR3 is TGTGCCAGCAGCCCTGAGGCTAGCGGGGGCCAAGACGGTGAGCAGTTCTTC.

The chain joins TRBV4-1 to TRBJ2-2, with TRBD2 identical over 9 bases. There are 16 residues in the CDR3. Germline V gives CDR1 MGHRA, CDR2 YSYEKL. V shed 4 bases and J 5 bases; nucleotides not matched to a gene: 8. CDR3 region: CASSRQRGVGTGELFF. In nucleotides, the CDR3 is TGCGCCAGCAGCCGACAGCGGGGGGTTGGGACCGGGGAGCTGTTTTTT.

The V gene is TRBV13, the J gene TRBJ2-7; 7 bases match TRBD1. Per the germline V gene, CDR1 is PRHDT and CDR2 is FYEKMQ (reference sequence). With 4 bases clipped from V and 2 bases from J, the junction kept 8 bases outside the gene matches. The CDR3 consists of 15 residues. In nucleotides, the CDR3 is TGTGCCAGCAGCTCGGGGACAGAGGGACCCTACGAGCAGTACTTC. This gives the protein CASSSGTEGPYEQYF.

This clone was recorded only once. CDR3 sequence reads: CASSTQGADQYF. CDR3 DNA: TGTGCCAGTAGTACTCAGGGGGCCGACCAGTACTTC. This chain connects TRBV19 to TRBJ2-7; 8 bases line up with TRBD1. The CDR3 contains 12 residues. CDR1 and CDR2 (germline): LNHDA, SQIVND (reference sequence). V dropped 4 bases and J dropped 10; count of bases not matched to a gene: 6.

CDR3 DNA: TGCGCCAGCAGCCAAGACGGGGGTGGGGGGGCATTTGAAGCTTTCTTT. It yields the protein CASSQDGGGGAFEAFF. The rearrangement links TRBV4-1 to TRBJ1-1, with D tentatively TRBD1 (6 bases). Germline V gene sequence: CDR1 MGHRA, CDR2 YSYEKL. The CDR3 extends over 16 amino acids. Deletions cut 0 bases from V and 7 bases from J, with 18 bases between.

This clone was recorded only once. The gene calls are TRBV6-1 and TRBJ1-3; 7 bases align to TRBD1. Germline V CDR1 and CDR2: MNHNS, SASEGT. The CDR3 runs 15 residues. V dropped 1 base and J dropped 2; count of bases not matched to a gene: 2. CDR3 sequence: CASSEDRGTGNTIYF. In DNA, the CDR3 is TGTGCCAGCAGTGAAGACAGGGGAACTGGAAACACCATATATTTT.

The rearrangement links TRBV6-6 to TRBJ2-2; D gene uncertain. Between the trimmed V and J ends, which lost 0 bases and 8 bases, there was a span of 7 bases. Germline CDR1 is MNHNY and CDR2 is SVGAGI (reference sequence). CDR3 length: 13 residues. CDR3 sequence: CASSYSNEGELFF. The CDR3 DNA follows: TGTGCCAGCAGTTACTCTAACGAGGGGGAGCTGTTTTTT.

V usage is TRBV7-8 and J usage is TRBJ2-5; D remains ambiguous. The CDR3 runs to 14 residues. Deletions cut 4 bases from V and 4 bases from J, with 13 bases between. In germline, CDR1 is SGHVS, CDR2 FQNEAQ. The CDR3 DNA sequence: TGTGCCAGCAGCTCCAGAGTGACGGGAGAGACCCAGTACTTC. Translating it yields CASSSRVTGETQYF.